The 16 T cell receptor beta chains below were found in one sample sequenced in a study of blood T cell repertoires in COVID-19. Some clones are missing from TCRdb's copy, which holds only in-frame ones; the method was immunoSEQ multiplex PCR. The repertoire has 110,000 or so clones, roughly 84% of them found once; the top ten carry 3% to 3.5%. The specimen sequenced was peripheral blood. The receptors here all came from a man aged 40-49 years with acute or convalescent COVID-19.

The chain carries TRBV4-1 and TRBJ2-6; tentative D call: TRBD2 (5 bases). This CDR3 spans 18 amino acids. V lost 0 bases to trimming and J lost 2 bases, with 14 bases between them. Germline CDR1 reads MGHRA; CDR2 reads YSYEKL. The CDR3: CASSQDGPGDAGANVLTF. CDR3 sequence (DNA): TGCGCCAGCAGCCAAGACGGCCCCGGGGATGCTGGGGCCAACGTCCTGACTTTC.

CDR3 residues: CASSLAWTGHGYTF. The CDR3 nucleotides read TGCGCCAGCAGCTTGGCCTGGACAGGGCATGGCTACACCTTC. V usage is TRBV5-1 and J usage is TRBJ1-2; 8 nucleotides align to TRBD1. V gave up 0 bases and J gave up 6 bases; unmatched junction bases: 4. The CDR3 length is 14 residues. From germline, CDR1 is SGHRS and CDR2 YFSETQ. Filled out from reference TRBV5-1 and TRBJ1-2, the complete variable domain reads KAGVTQTPRYLIKTRGQQVTLSCSPISGHRSVSWYQQTPGQGLQFLFEYFSETQRNKGNFPGRFSGRQFSNSRSEMNVSTLELGDSALYLCASSLAWTGHGYTFGSGTRLTVV.

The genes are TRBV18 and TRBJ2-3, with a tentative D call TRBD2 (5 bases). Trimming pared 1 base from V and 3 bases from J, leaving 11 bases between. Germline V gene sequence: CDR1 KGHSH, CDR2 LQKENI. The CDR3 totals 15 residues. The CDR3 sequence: CASSPLDGLTDTQYF. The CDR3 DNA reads TGTGCCAGCTCACCACTGGACGGACTGACAGATACGCAGTATTTT. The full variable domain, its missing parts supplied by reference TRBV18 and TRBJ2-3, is NAGVMQNPRHLVRRRGQEARLRCSPMKGHSHVYWYRQLPEEGLKFMVYLQKENIIDESGMPKERFSAEFPKEGPSILRIQQVVRGDSAAYFCASSPLDGLTDTQYFGPGTRLTVL.

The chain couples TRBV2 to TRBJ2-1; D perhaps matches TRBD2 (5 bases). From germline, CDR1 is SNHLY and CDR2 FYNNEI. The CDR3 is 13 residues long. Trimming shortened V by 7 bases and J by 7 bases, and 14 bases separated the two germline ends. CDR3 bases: TGTGCCAGCACCCGAGGGCGATATAATGAGCAGTTCTTC. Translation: CASTRGRYNEQFF.

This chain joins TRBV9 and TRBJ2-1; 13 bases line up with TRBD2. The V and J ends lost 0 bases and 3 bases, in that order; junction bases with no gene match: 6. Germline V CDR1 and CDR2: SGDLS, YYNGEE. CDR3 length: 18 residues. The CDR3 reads CASSVAPRLAGGYNEQFF. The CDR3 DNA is TGTGCCAGCAGCGTAGCCCCGAGACTAGCGGGGGGCTACAATGAGCAGTTCTTC.

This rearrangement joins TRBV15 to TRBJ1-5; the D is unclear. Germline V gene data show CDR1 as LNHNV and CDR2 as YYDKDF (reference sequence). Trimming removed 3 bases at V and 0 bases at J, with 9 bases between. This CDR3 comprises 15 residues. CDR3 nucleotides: TGTGCCACCAGCAGGGCGGTCTATAGCAATCAGCCCCAGCATTTT. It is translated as CATSRAVYSNQPQHF.

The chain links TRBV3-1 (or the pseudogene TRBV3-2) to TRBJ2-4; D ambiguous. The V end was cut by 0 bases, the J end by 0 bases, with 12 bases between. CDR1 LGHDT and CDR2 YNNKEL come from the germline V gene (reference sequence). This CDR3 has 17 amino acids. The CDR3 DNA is TGTGCCAGCAGCCAAGATCGAATAGCTGTAGCCAAAAACATTCAGTACTTC. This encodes CASSQDRIAVAKNIQYF.

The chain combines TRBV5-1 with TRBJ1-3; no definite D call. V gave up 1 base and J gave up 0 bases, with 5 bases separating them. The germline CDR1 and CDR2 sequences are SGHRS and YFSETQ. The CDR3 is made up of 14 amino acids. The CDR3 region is CASSLTISGNTIYF. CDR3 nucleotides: TGCGCCAGCAGCTTGACAATCTCTGGAAACACCATATATTTT.

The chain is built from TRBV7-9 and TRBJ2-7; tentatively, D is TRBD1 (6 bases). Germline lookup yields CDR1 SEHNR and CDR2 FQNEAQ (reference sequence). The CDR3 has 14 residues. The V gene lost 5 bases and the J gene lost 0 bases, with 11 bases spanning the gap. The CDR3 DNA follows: TGTGCCAGCAGCGGACAGAAGAGCTCCTACGAGCAGTACTTC. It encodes CASSGQKSSYEQYF.

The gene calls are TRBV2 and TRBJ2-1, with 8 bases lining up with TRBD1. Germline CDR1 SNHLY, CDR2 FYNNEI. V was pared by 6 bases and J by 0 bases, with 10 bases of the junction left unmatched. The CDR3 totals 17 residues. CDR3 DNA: TGTGCCAGCAGCATCGGTCAGGGGGCTCGCTCCTACAATGAGCAGTTCTTC. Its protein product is CASSIGQGARSYNEQFF.

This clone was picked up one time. CDR3 sequence reads: CASRPGTVVNTIYF. In nucleotides, the CDR3 is TGCGCCAGCAGGCCCGGGACTGTGGTTAACACCATATATTTT. J is TRBJ1-3 and V is TRBV5-1; D may be TRBD1 (5 bases). With 5 bases removed from V and 7 bases from J, the gap between germline ends came to 16 bases. Germline V lookup: CDR1 SGHRS, CDR2 YFSETQ. The CDR3 has 14 amino acids.

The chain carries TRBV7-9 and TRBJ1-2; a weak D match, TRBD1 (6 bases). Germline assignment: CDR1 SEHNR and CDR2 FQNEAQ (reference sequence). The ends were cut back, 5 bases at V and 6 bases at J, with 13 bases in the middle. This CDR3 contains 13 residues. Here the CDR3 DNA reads TGTGCCAGCAGCCGACAGGTGGACAATGGCTACACCTTC. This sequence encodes CASSRQVDNGYTF.

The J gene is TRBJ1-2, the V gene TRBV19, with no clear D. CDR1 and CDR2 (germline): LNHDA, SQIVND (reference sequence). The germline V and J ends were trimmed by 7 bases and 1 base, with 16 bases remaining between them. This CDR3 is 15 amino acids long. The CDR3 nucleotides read TGTGCCAGTACCATCTCTTGGGGAGGTAACTATGGCTACACCTTC. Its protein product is CASTISWGGNYGYTF.

In DNA, the CDR3 is TGCAGTGCAAGTGGGCCCAACATTCAGTACTTC. Translating gives CSASGPNIQYF. The chain links TRBV20-1 to TRBJ2-4, with D uncertain. Germline CDR1 is DFQATT and CDR2 is SNEGSKA (reference sequence). The V end was cut by 6 bases, the J end by 7 bases, with 10 bases between. The CDR3 has 11 residues.

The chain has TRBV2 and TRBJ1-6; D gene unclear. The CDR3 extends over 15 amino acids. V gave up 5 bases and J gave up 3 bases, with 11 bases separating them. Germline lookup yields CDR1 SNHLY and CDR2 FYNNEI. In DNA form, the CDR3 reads TGTGCCAGCAGTATTGCGGGGATCTATAATTCACCCCTCCACTTT. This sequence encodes CASSIAGIYNSPLHF.

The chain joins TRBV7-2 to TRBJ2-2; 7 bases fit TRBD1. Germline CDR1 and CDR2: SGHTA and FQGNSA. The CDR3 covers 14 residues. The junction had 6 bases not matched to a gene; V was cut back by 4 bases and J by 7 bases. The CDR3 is CASSWGRGNGELFF. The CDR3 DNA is TGTGCCAGCAGCTGGGGCAGGGGGAACGGGGAGCTGTTTTTT.